This T cell receptor beta chain is drawn from a study of blood T cell repertoires in COVID-19. Looking at the study overall: The cDNA or gDNA used as material had been derived from T cells, B-cell-depleted T cells, or PBMCs.

The table came from immunoSEQ multiplex PCR; TCRdb's copy has only in-frame clones and leaves some out. The sample consists of about 120,000 clones, around 80% of them appearing once. The TCR was taken from a man aged 70-80 years with active or convalescent COVID-19. The sequenced sample consisted of peripheral blood.

CDR3: CASSVAATNEKLFF. The CDR3, as DNA: TGTGCCAGCAGCGTAGCAGCAACTAATGAAAAACTGTTTTTT. This sequence joins TRBV9 and TRBJ1-4; D not resolved. Germline V gives CDR1 SGDLS, CDR2 YYNGEE. V lost 0 bases and J 0 bases, leaving 3 bases between the germline ends. The length of the CDR3 is 14 residues.